Below, 4 T cell receptor beta chains from the same sample are listed, as sequenced in a study of T cells in Graves' hyperthyroidism and ophthalmopathy (dated by TCRdb to between 2018 and 2020). Library creation used multiplex PCR. Instrument on record: Illumina HiSeq 2000. The TCR beta CDR3 regions were amplified from RNA transcripts. The first round of RT-PCR for the TCR CDR3 was performed with the HTBI primer set and the Qiagen OneStep RT-PCR kit. The public reads were reanalyzed by TCRdb: fastp trimming at Q25, MiXCR alignment, in-frame beta chains only. Here each entry gathers all rows of one CDR3 protein and keeps the most common genes and DNA. The sample has approximately 590,000 distinct CDR3 sequences on record, 15% to 17% of them singletons. Around 6.6% of the sample is taken by the ten largest. Sequences were obtained from blood. The receptors come from a woman in her twenties or thirties with Graves' hyperthyroidism.

This clonotype has at least ten counts. This chain links TRBV20-1 with TRBJ2-7; TRBD1 is a possible D gene (6 bases). The germline gives CDR1 DFQATT, CDR2 SNEGSKA (reference sequence). Trimming removed 1 base from V and 6 bases from J, with 10 bases in between. The length of the CDR3 is 12 residues. The CDR3 reads CSARGEGVEQYF. CDR3 bases: TGCAGTGCTAGAGGAGAGGGGGTCGAGCAGTACTTC.

This clonotype was found many times. This sequence joins TRBV3-1 and TRBJ2-2; TRBD2 aligns across 7 bases. The CDR3 runs to 17 residues. Germline values: CDR1 LGHDT, CDR2 YNNKEL (reference sequence). V was clipped by 2 bases and J by 0 bases; unmatched bases: 6. CDR3 sequence: CASSQRRAGANTGELFF. The CDR3 DNA sequence: TGTGCCAGCAGCCAAAGGCGGGCGGGAGCGAACACCGGGGAGCTGTTTTTT.

This clonotype was picked up a small number of times. J is TRBJ2-1 and V is TRBV9, with TRBD1 matching 8 bases. J lost 5 bases, V lost 0 bases, and 7 bases had no gene match. The CDR3 is 16 residues long. In germline, CDR1 is SGDLS, CDR2 YYNGEE. Written as DNA, the CDR3 is TGTGCCAGCAGCGTAGCCGTGGGACAGGCAGACAATGAGCAGTTCTTC. Translating it yields CASSVAVGQADNEQFF.

At least ten counts were recorded for this clonotype. This sequence joins TRBV10-3 and TRBJ2-7; 7 bases match TRBD1. The CDR3 extends over 15 amino acids. Trimming cost V 10 bases and J 3 bases; bases outside gene matches: 15. Germline V gene sequence: CDR1 ENHRY, CDR2 SYGVKD. The CDR3 DNA reads as TGTGCCACGCAACAGGGGTCCGCCCTGCTCTACGAGCAGTACTTC. Its translation is CATQQGSALLYEQYF.